The 18 T cell receptor beta chains in this list originate from one sample, sequenced in a study of shared clonotypes between healthy human individuals. CD8 cells regarded as naive lacked CD45RO, were positively chosen for CCR7, and omitted terminally differentiated effector memory CD45RA+ cells. Profiling relied on immunoSEQ multiplex PCR, and the TCRdb table lists in-frame clones only, not all of them. The sample shows around 1.9 million clones, around 95% of them seen only once. Sample: naive CD8+ T cells from PBMCs. The receptors originated from a man younger than 35 in good health. Some clones in this sample may be carry-over from other donors' samples.

This chain connects TRBV9 to TRBJ2-6; D assignment may be TRBD1 or TRBD2 (6 bases each). V dropped 0 bases and J dropped 4 bases, with 8 bases sitting between them. Germline V CDR1 and CDR2: SGDLS, YYNGEE. The CDR3 runs 15 residues. CDR3 DNA: TGTGCCAGCAGCGTAGCGGGGGCCGGGGCCAACGTCCTGACTTTC. It translates to CASSVAGAGANVLTF.

CDR3 sequence: CASSLRQSYEQFF. The CDR3 bases are TGTGCCAGCAGCTTAAGGCAATCGTACGAGCAGTTCTTC. The chain uses TRBV7-3 and TRBJ2-1; no definite D call. V lost 1 base and J lost 10, with 11 bases in between. The CDR3 extends over 13 amino acids. The germline V gene encodes CDR1 SGHTA and CDR2 FQGTGA.

The V call is TRBV10-2, the J call TRBJ1-1; tentative D call: TRBD1 (5 bases). CDR1 is WSHSY, CDR2 SAAADI, per germline. The CDR3 extends over 13 amino acids. Deletions cut 3 bases from V and 8 bases from J, with 13 bases between. In DNA, the CDR3 is TGCGCCAGCAGTGAAATTGCTAGGGGCGAAGCTTTCTTT. It translates to CASSEIARGEAFF.

The V call is TRBV6-5, the J call TRBJ2-7, with 8 bases matching TRBD2. There are 15 residues in the CDR3. The V segment lost 0 bases and the J segment 4 bases; nucleotides outside the gene matches: 5. Germline assignment: CDR1 MNHEY and CDR2 SVGAGI. For the CDR3, the DNA is TGTGCCAGCAGTTACTCGATCAGCGGGAGTTACGAGCAGTACTTC. Protein product: CASSYSISGSYEQYF.

A word on this clone: Additional DNA sequences in this sample encode the identical CDR3. This chain uses TRBV5-6 with TRBJ1-2; unclear D gene. Germline lookup yields CDR1 SGHDT and CDR2 YYEEEE. This CDR3 is built from 12 residues. Trimming took off 0 bases at V and 5 bases at J, with 5 bases between the two ends. CDR3 residues: CASSLGDYGYTF. DNA of the CDR3: TGTGCCAGCAGCTTGGGGGATTATGGCTACACCTTC.

The chain uses TRBV7-3 and TRBJ2-1; 10 positions match TRBD1. Trimming removed 5 bases from V and 6 bases from J; junction bases left unmatched: 7. This CDR3 contains 15 residues. CDR1 is SGHTA, CDR2 FQGTGA, per germline. The CDR3 nucleotides are TGTGCCAGCAGCGAGCCGGGACAGGGGTCCAATGAGCAGTTCTTC. Its translation is CASSEPGQGSNEQFF.

The DNA for the CDR3 is TGTGCCAGCAAACGAGCGGGAGAGGCCTACGAGCAGTACTTC. Encoded protein: CASKRAGEAYEQYF. This chain links TRBV28 with TRBJ2-7; 8 nucleotides line up with TRBD2. This CDR3 is 14 amino acids long. The trim removed 7 bases at V and 2 bases at J, leaving 7 bases unmatched. Germline CDR1 and CDR2: MDHEN and SYDVKM.

CDR3: CSVVGTAEPYEQYF. Here the CDR3 DNA reads TGCAGCGTTGTTGGGACAGCGGAACCATACGAGCAGTACTTC. The chain carries TRBV29-1 and TRBJ2-7; TRBD1 agrees at 7 bases. Germline CDR1 SQVTM, CDR2 ANQGSEA. Losses at the gene ends were 4 bases for V and 4 bases for J; bases not matched to a gene: 10. CDR3 length: 14 amino acids.

The J gene is TRBJ1-4, the V gene TRBV7-9; 9 nucleotides match TRBD1. There are 14 residues in the CDR3. V lost 5 bases to trimming and J lost 8 bases; unmatched junction nucleotides: 6. Germline-derived CDR1 and CDR2 are SEHNR and FQNEAQ (reference sequence). The CDR3 DNA reads as TGTGCCAGCAGCCTAGACAGGGGGGACGAAAAACTGTTTTTT. As protein: CASSLDRGDEKLFF. Variable domain in full (rest from reference TRBV7-9 and TRBJ1-4): DTGVSQNPRHKITKRGQNVTFRCDPISEHNRLYWYRQTLGQGPEFLTYFQNEAQLEKSRLLSDRFSAERPKGSFSTLEIQRTEQGDSAMYLCASSLDRGDEKLFFGSGTQLSVL.

The chain recombines TRBV4-2 with TRBJ2-7; tentative D call: TRBD2 (6 bases). The germline gives CDR1 LGHNA, CDR2 YNFKEQ. The CDR3 extends over 16 amino acids. V was trimmed by 2 bases and J by 3 bases, leaving 17 bases between them. The CDR3 DNA follows: TGTGCCAGCAGCCAAACCCCGGGACTGAGAGGCTACGAGCAGTACTTC. It is translated as CASSQTPGLRGYEQYF.

The V call is TRBV10-3, the J call TRBJ1-3; tentative D call: TRBD1 (6 bases). The CDR3 is made up of 16 amino acids. The ends were cut back, 4 bases at V and 8 bases at J, with 21 bases in the middle. The germline gives CDR1 ENHRY, CDR2 SYGVKD. For the CDR3, the DNA is TGTGCCATCAGTGCCCTTGTTGACAGGCTATATGACACCATATATTTT. It is translated as CAISALVDRLYDTIYF.

V gene TRBV4-1 combines with J gene TRBJ1-5, with a possible D match to TRBD1 (6 bases). The CDR3 loop spans 16 amino acids. V was clipped by 1 base and J by 4 bases, with 14 bases between them. Germline CDR1 is MGHRA and CDR2 is YSYEKL. The CDR3 nucleotides read TGCGCCAGCAGCCAAGTTTACAGGGAGGGTAATCAGCCCCAGCATTTT. Amino acids: CASSQVYREGNQPQHF.

This chain joins TRBV28 and TRBJ1-2; 7 nucleotides agree with TRBD1. The V gene end was trimmed by 5 bases and the J gene end by 4 bases; junction bases not matched to a gene: 10. CDR1 and CDR2 (germline): MDHEN, SYDVKM. The CDR3 spans 15 residues. CDR3 bases: TGTGCCAGCAGTCAACAACGCAGGGGGATCTATGGCTACACCTTC. Translation: CASSQQRRGIYGYTF.

The gene calls are TRBV4-3 and TRBJ2-2; D may correspond to TRBD1 or TRBD2 (5 bases each). This CDR3 is 15 amino acids long. Germline V CDR1 and CDR2: LGHNA, YSLEER. Deletions cut 0 bases from V and 7 bases from J, with 12 bases between. CDR3 region: CASSQEKGTVGELFF. The CDR3 nucleotides are TGCGCCAGCAGCCAAGAAAAGGGGACGGTCGGGGAGCTGTTTTTT.

A note on this clone: Other DNA sequences in this specimen translate into the identical CDR3. This rearrangement joins TRBV6-5 to TRBJ1-5, with D maybe TRBD1 (5 bases). Germline assignment: CDR1 MNHEY and CDR2 SVGAGI. V was clipped by 0 bases and J by 6 bases, with 9 bases between them. The CDR3 is made up of 14 amino acids. The DNA of the CDR3 is TGTGCCAGCAGTTACTCGAGGGGCGGTCAGCCCCAGCATTTT. It translates to CASSYSRGGQPQHF.

This chain uses TRBV11-2 with TRBJ1-2, with D tentatively TRBD1 (5 bases). V was clipped by 0 bases and J by 10 bases, with 18 bases between them. This CDR3 contains 15 residues. Germline values: CDR1 SGHAT, CDR2 FQNNGV. CDR3 bases: TGTGCCAGCAGCTTAGATACAGGACCTCTTTCACCCTACACCTTC. Translated: CASSLDTGPLSPYTF.

The rearrangement joins TRBV27 to TRBJ2-1; 10 bases fit TRBD1. Germline V gene lookup returns CDR1 MNHEY and CDR2 SMNVEV (reference sequence). This CDR3 spans 16 amino acids. J was trimmed by 8 bases and V by 6 bases; bases with no gene match: 13. The CDR3, as DNA: TGTGCCAGCAGCACCCTACCGGGACAGGGGATGTATGAGCAGTTCTTC. Translating it yields CASSTLPGQGMYEQFF.

The genes are TRBV9 and TRBJ2-5; no definite D call. Germline V gives CDR1 SGDLS, CDR2 YYNGEE. V was shortened by 4 bases and J by 5 bases, with 12 bases between the two germline ends. The CDR3 extends over 13 amino acids. The CDR3 region has the DNA TGTGCCAGCAGCCCAACCGTGCGGGAGACCCAGTACTTC. This codes for CASSPTVRETQYF.